Listed below are T cell receptor beta chains from one sample, sequenced in a study of STAT3 mutations in large granular lymphocyte leukemia. Using immunoSEQ multiplex PCR, the repertoire was profiled, and TCRdb retains in-frame clones only, with some absent. The sample records more than 3,500 clones, approximately 62% being singletons. Specimen: PBMCs. The receptors originated from a human donor with T large granular lymphocyte leukemia. Some clones in this sample may be carry-over from other donors' samples. Both conserved end residues are part of each CDR3. Fields, in order: CDR3 protein, CDR3 DNA, J gene, clone size, D gene, V gene. A D gene is named only where the DNA matches it firmly. Only some rows state a clone size, as once, few, many or a class for expanded clones.

CDR3aa: CASSVTGASYEQYF
CDR3nt: TGCGCCAGCAGCGTGACAGGGGCCTCCTACGAGCAGTACTTC
j_gene: TRBJ2-7
abundance: few
d_gene: TRBD1
v_gene: TRBV5-1

CDR3aa: CAWSVRGPSNQPQHF
CDR3nt: TGTGCCTGGAGTGTACGAGGCCCGAGCAATCAGCCCCAGCATTTT
j_gene: TRBJ1-5
abundance: once
d_gene: NA
v_gene: TRBV30

CDR3aa: CASSSGLVYEQYF
CDR3nt: TGTGCCAGCTCATCGGGACTAGTCTACGAGCAGTACTTC
j_gene: TRBJ2-7
abundance: NA
d_gene: TRBD2
v_gene: TRBV18

CDR3aa: CASSLNGDGYTF
CDR3nt: TGCGCCAGCAGCTTGAATGGAGATGGCTACACCTTC
j_gene: TRBJ1-2
abundance: few
d_gene: NA
v_gene: TRBV5-1

CDR3aa: CAWSAGREETQYF
CDR3nt: TGTGCCTGGTCCGCGGGGAGAGAGGAGACCCAGTACTTC
j_gene: TRBJ2-5
abundance: once
d_gene: NA
v_gene: TRBV30

CDR3aa: CASSAGTAYGYTF
CDR3nt: TGTGCCAGCAGTGCCGGGACAGCATATGGCTACACCTTC
j_gene: TRBJ1-2
abundance: NA
d_gene: TRBD1
v_gene: TRBV27

CDR3aa: CASSSPWTGGNSPLHF
CDR3nt: TGTGCCAGCAGTTCTCCGTGGACAGGGGGTAATTCACCCCTCCACTTT
j_gene: TRBJ1-6
abundance: NA
d_gene: TRBD1
v_gene: TRBV6-6

CDR3aa: CASSLGGATETQYF
CDR3nt: TGCGCCAGCAGCTTGGGGGGGGCAACGGAGACCCAGTACTTC
j_gene: TRBJ2-5
abundance: few
d_gene: NA
v_gene: TRBV5-1

CDR3aa: CASSLSQEEQYF
CDR3nt: TGTGCCAGCAGCCTATCTCAGGAGGAGCAGTACTTC
j_gene: TRBJ2-7
abundance: once
d_gene: NA
v_gene: TRBV7-9

CDR3aa: CASSLEWGQGFEAFF
CDR3nt: TGCGCCAGCAGCTTGGAATGGGGACAGGGATTCGAAGCTTTCTTT
j_gene: TRBJ1-1
abundance: NA
d_gene: TRBD1
v_gene: TRBV5-1

CDR3aa: CASNPGLAGGVNEQFF
CDR3nt: TGTGCCAGCAACCCCGGACTAGCGGGGGGGGTGAATGAGCAGTTCTTC
j_gene: TRBJ2-1
abundance: NA
d_gene: TRBD2
v_gene: TRBV7-9

CDR3aa: CASSLWTAANQPQHF
CDR3nt: TGTGCCAGCAGCTTATGGACAGCAGCTAATCAGCCCCAGCATTTT
j_gene: TRBJ1-5
abundance: NA
d_gene: NA
v_gene: TRBV7-2

CDR3aa: CASSPPGGSYGYTF
CDR3nt: TGTGCCAGCTCACCCCCAGGGGGCAGTTATGGCTACACCTTC
j_gene: TRBJ1-2
abundance: NA
d_gene: TRBD1
v_gene: TRBV18

CDR3aa: CASSVGTVSEQYF
CDR3nt: TGTGCCAGCAGCGTGGGGACAGTTTCCGAGCAGTACTTC
j_gene: TRBJ2-7
abundance: NA
d_gene: TRBD1
v_gene: TRBV9

CDR3aa: CAWSVRDRVTEAFF
CDR3nt: TGTGCCTGGAGTGTCCGGGACAGGGTGACTGAAGCTTTCTTT
j_gene: TRBJ1-1
abundance: NA
d_gene: TRBD1
v_gene: TRBV30

CDR3aa: CSVEDWTGERNYGYTF
CDR3nt: TGCAGCGTTGAGGACTGGACAGGGGAACGAAACTATGGCTACACCTTC
j_gene: TRBJ1-2
abundance: NA
d_gene: TRBD1
v_gene: TRBV29-1

CDR3aa: CAWRESGNTIYF
CDR3nt: TGTGCCTGGAGAGAGTCTGGAAACACCATATATTTT
j_gene: TRBJ1-3
abundance: NA
d_gene: NA
v_gene: TRBV30

CDR3aa: CSVEGEEAKNIQYF
CDR3nt: TGCAGCGTAGAAGGGGAGGAAGCCAAAAACATTCAGTACTTC
j_gene: TRBJ2-4
abundance: NA
d_gene: NA
v_gene: TRBV29-1

CDR3aa: CASSSPGVPLHF
CDR3nt: TGTGCCAGCAGCTCGCCGGGGGTACCCCTCCACTTT
j_gene: TRBJ1-6
abundance: NA
d_gene: NA
v_gene: TRBV27

CDR3aa: CAGERNTEAFF
CDR3nt: TGTGCCGGGGAAAGGAACACTGAAGCTTTCTTT
j_gene: TRBJ1-1
abundance: few
d_gene: NA
v_gene: TRBV30

CDR3aa: CASRAGGGYTF
CDR3nt: TGTGCCAGCAGGGCCGGTGGTGGCTACACCTTC
j_gene: TRBJ1-2
abundance: few
d_gene: NA
v_gene: TRBV27

CDR3aa: CASRATGTGIYEQYF
CDR3nt: TGTGCCAGCAGGGCAACCGGGACAGGGATCTACGAGCAGTACTTC
j_gene: TRBJ2-7
abundance: NA
d_gene: TRBD1
v_gene: TRBV27

CDR3aa: CASSQREGPGELFF
CDR3nt: TGTGCCAGCAGCCAGAGGGAGGGGCCCGGGGAGCTGTTTTTT
j_gene: TRBJ2-2
abundance: NA
d_gene: TRBD2
v_gene: TRBV4-2

CDR3aa: CASSPGTDTQYF
CDR3nt: TGTGCCAGCTCACCGGGCACAGATACGCAGTATTTT
j_gene: TRBJ2-3
abundance: NA
d_gene: NA
v_gene: TRBV18

CDR3aa: CASKERSNQPQHF
CDR3nt: TGTGCCAGCAAGGAGAGGTCCAATCAGCCCCAGCATTTT
j_gene: TRBJ1-5
abundance: few
d_gene: NA
v_gene: TRBV2

CDR3aa: CASRRSGQGMSTEAFF
CDR3nt: TGCGCCAGCAGGAGATCGGGACAGGGGATGAGCACTGAAGCTTTCTTT
j_gene: TRBJ1-1
abundance: few
d_gene: TRBD1
v_gene: TRBV5-1

CDR3aa: CASSWTGGWKDGYTF
CDR3nt: TGTGCCAGCAGTTGGACAGGGGGCTGGAAGGATGGCTACACCTTC
j_gene: TRBJ1-2
abundance: few
d_gene: TRBD1
v_gene: TRBV27

CDR3aa: CAWDGANTGELFF
CDR3nt: TGTGCCTGGGACGGCGCGAACACCGGGGAGCTGTTTTTT
j_gene: TRBJ2-2
abundance: once
d_gene: NA
v_gene: TRBV30